Following are 30 T cell receptor beta chains from one sample sequenced in a study of T cells in localized non-small cell lung cancer. The table came from immunoSEQ multiplex PCR; TCRdb's copy has only in-frame clones and leaves some out. The table lists tens of thousands of clones, roughly 90% of them singletons, with 15% to 20% in the top ten. This specimen was peripheral blood, taken before any cancer treatment. These TCRs come from a male donor older than 55 with stage III squamous cell lung carcinoma.

The chain combines TRBV5-1 with TRBJ2-1; either TRBD1 or TRBD2 may fit D (5 bases each). The V end lost 2 bases, the J end lost 5 bases, and 11 bases lay between the germline ends. This CDR3 is 14 amino acids long. The germline V gene has CDR1 SGHRS and CDR2 YFSETQ. CDR3 DNA sequence: TGCGCCAGCAGCTTCCGGGACGAGAACAATGAGCAGTTCTTC. Translation gives CASSFRDENNEQFF.

The rearrangement uses TRBV9 and TRBJ2-1, with a possible D match to TRBD1 (5 bases). CDR1 is SGDLS, CDR2 YYNGEE, per germline. The CDR3 length is 15 residues. The germline V and J ends were trimmed by 0 bases and 1 base, with 8 bases remaining between them. The chain's CDR3 is CASSVVTDSYNEQFF. The CDR3 DNA sequence: TGTGCCAGCAGCGTAGTGACAGATTCCTACAATGAGCAGTTCTTC.

This rearrangement joins TRBV9 to TRBJ2-1, with 12 bases matching TRBD2. Trimming cost V 4 bases and J 7 bases; bases outside gene matches: 9. Germline CDR1 is SGDLS and CDR2 is YYNGEE. CDR3 length equals 16 residues. CDR3 residues: CASSSRTSGVRNEQFF. The CDR3 DNA is TGTGCCAGCAGCAGCAGGACTAGCGGGGTCAGGAATGAGCAGTTCTTC.

CDR3 nucleotides: TGTGCCAGCAGTTTTGGGGGTAACTATGGCTACACCTTC. Residues: CASSFGGNYGYTF. This chain links TRBV28 with TRBJ1-2; D is perhaps TRBD1 (5 bases). Trimming took 3 bases from V and 1 from J, leaving 6 bases between them. Germline CDR1 MDHEN, CDR2 SYDVKM. The CDR3 contains 13 residues.

J is TRBJ2-5 and V is TRBV30, with TRBD2 matching over 10 bases. CDR3 size: 15 residues. Germline-derived CDR1 and CDR2 are GTSNPN and SVGIG (reference sequence). J gave up 7 bases and V 0 bases, and 8 bases lay outside the gene matches. The CDR3 DNA is TGTGCCTGGAGTGTACGAGCGGGGGGGATGGCGACCCAGTACTTC. Its protein product is CAWSVRAGGMATQYF.

The chain recombines TRBV7-9 with TRBJ2-7; 7 bases map to TRBD1. Unmatched junction bases numbered 4, after V lost 1 base and J lost 4 bases. CDR3 length: 14 amino acids. Germline V gene lookup returns CDR1 SEHNR and CDR2 FQNEAQ (reference sequence). CDR3 bases: TGTGCCAGCAGCTTAGGACAGGGATGGTACGAGCAGTACTTC. Amino acid sequence: CASSLGQGWYEQYF. Using reference TRBV7-9 and TRBJ2-7 for the parts outside the CDR3, the full variable domain is DTGVSQNPRHKITKRGQNVTFRCDPISEHNRLYWYRQTLGQGPEFLTYFQNEAQLEKSRLLSDRFSAERPKGSFSTLEIQRTEQGDSAMYLCASSLGQGWYEQYFGPGTRLTVT.

The CDR3 nucleotides are TGTGCCAGCACCCAGACCGGGGAGCTGTTTTTT. Translation gives CASTQTGELFF. The rearrangement joins TRBV6-6 to TRBJ2-2; D remains unclear. The germline V gene encodes CDR1 MNHNY and CDR2 SVGAGI (reference sequence). V lost 7 bases and J lost 5, with 5 bases in between. CDR3 length: 11 residues.

The V and J genes are TRBV5-1 and TRBJ2-3; TRBD2 aligns across 10 bases. The CDR3 length is 15 residues. The trim removed 2 bases at V and 1 base at J, leaving 1 base unmatched. Germline V lookup: CDR1 SGHRS, CDR2 YFSETQ. The CDR3 DNA sequence: TGCGCCAGCAGCTTCGGACTAGCGGGCACAGATACGCAGTATTTT. Its protein product is CASSFGLAGTDTQYF.

This clone was recorded only once. The gene calls are TRBV5-1 and TRBJ2-3, with D unclear. CDR3 length equals 14 residues. Per germline, CDR1 SGHRS and CDR2 YFSETQ. V was shortened by 1 base and J by 0 bases, with 6 bases between the two germline ends. Written as DNA, the CDR3 is TGCGCCAGCAGCTTGATGGGCAGCACAGATACGCAGTATTTT. As protein: CASSLMGSTDTQYF.

J is TRBJ1-3 and V is TRBV10-3, with 7 bases identical to TRBD1. J lost 5 bases, V lost 0 bases, and 13 bases had no gene match. From germline, CDR1 is ENHRY and CDR2 SYGVKD. This CDR3 is 18 amino acids long. The CDR3 bases are TGTGCCATCAGTGAGTCGGTCATCTTACAGGGGTCTAGAAACACCATATATTTT. Translating it yields CAISESVILQGSRNTIYF.

The genes are TRBV27 and TRBJ1-1; unclear D gene. CDR3 size: 16 residues. The V gene's germline CDR1 is MNHEY and CDR2 SMNVEV (reference sequence). Trimming stripped 7 bases from V and 4 bases from J, with 22 bases between. CDR3 region: CASTNLREIGPTEAFF. The CDR3 nucleotides read TGTGCCAGCACCAACCTCCGGGAGATCGGACCCACTGAAGCTTTCTTT.

The rearrangement joins TRBV28 to TRBJ1-4; D is unclear. Germline CDR1 is MDHEN and CDR2 is SYDVKM. The V end lost 1 base, the J end lost 0 bases, and 6 bases lay between the germline ends. The CDR3 is 15 residues long. In DNA form, the CDR3 reads TGTGCCAGCAGTTTATTCCCAGCAACTAATGAAAAACTGTTTTTT. Its translation is CASSLFPATNEKLFF.

This chain connects TRBV9 to TRBJ1-2; D uncertain. The V gene lost 0 bases and the J gene lost 3 bases, with 6 bases spanning the gap. The CDR3 runs 13 residues. Germline CDR1 reads SGDLS; CDR2 reads YYNGEE. The CDR3 protein is CASSVGGDYGYTF. In DNA, the CDR3 is TGTGCCAGCAGCGTAGGCGGGGACTATGGCTACACCTTC.

This clone was observed a handful of times. In DNA form, the CDR3 reads TGTGCCAGCAAGCGAAGGGAGGAGGCCGGGGAGCTGTTTTTT. Amino acid sequence: CASKRREEAGELFF. The chain recombines TRBV2 with TRBJ2-2; D may be TRBD2 (6 bases). V lost 7 bases and J 6 bases, leaving 15 bases between the germline ends. Germline loops: CDR1 SNHLY, CDR2 FYNNEI. The CDR3 loop spans 14 amino acids.

The rearrangement uses TRBV5-6 and TRBJ2-7; weak D call: TRBD1 (6 bases). This CDR3 comprises 13 residues. V lost 2 bases and J 7 bases, leaving 13 bases between the germline ends. Germline CDR1 and CDR2: SGHDT and YYEEEE. This CDR3 is CASSLGRTGEQYF. The CDR3 DNA is TGTGCCAGCAGCTTAGGACGCACAGGGGAGCAGTACTTC.

The chain recombines TRBV6-5 with TRBJ1-6, with a weak D call TRBD1 (5 bases). This CDR3 spans 15 amino acids. The germline V and J ends were trimmed by 7 bases and 2 bases, with 12 bases remaining between them. Germline V CDR1 and CDR2: MNHEY, SVGAGI. This chain's CDR3 is CASTAGRTYNSPLHF. DNA of the CDR3: TGTGCCAGCACGGCAGGGAGGACCTATAATTCACCCCTCCACTTT.

This clone was seen a handful of times. This chain uses TRBV6-4 with TRBJ1-2; TRBD1 aligns across 7 bases. V trimming: 6 bases; J trimming: 8 bases; junction bases outside the gene matches: 9. The CDR3 contains 13 residues. Germline CDR1 and CDR2: MRHNA and SNTAGT. This CDR3 is CASSLGGGRGYTF. The CDR3, as DNA: TGTGCCAGCAGCCTAGGAGGGGGCCGGGGCTACACCTTC.

The V and J genes are TRBV27 and TRBJ2-5; unclear D gene. V lost 3 bases to trimming and J lost 1 base, with 0 bases between them. From germline, CDR1 is MNHEY and CDR2 SMNVEV (reference sequence). The CDR3 is made up of 11 amino acids. CDR3 in amino acids: CASSFQETQYF. Written as DNA, the CDR3 is TGTGCCAGCAGTTTCCAAGAGACCCAGTACTTC.

The chain joins TRBV5-6 to TRBJ2-1; 12 nucleotides match TRBD2. J gave up 3 bases and V 4 bases, and 5 bases lay outside the gene matches. CDR1 is SGHDT, CDR2 YYEEEE, per germline. This CDR3 has 16 residues. The CDR3 region has the DNA TGTGCCAGCAGCGCTACTAGCGGGAGGCTCTACAATGAGCAGTTCTTC. Translated: CASSATSGRLYNEQFF.

The chain couples TRBV7-9 to TRBJ2-3; D might be TRBD2 (5 bases). Germline assignment: CDR1 SEHNR and CDR2 FQNEAQ (reference sequence). CDR3 size: 16 residues. Trimming left V 4 bases short and J 0 bases short, with 14 bases between. CDR3 region: CASSSQDWTSTDTQYF. CDR3 DNA sequence: TGTGCCAGCAGCTCTCAGGACTGGACTAGCACAGATACGCAGTATTTT.

The rearrangement joins TRBV9 to TRBJ2-5; 9 positions agree with TRBD2. Germline V CDR1 and CDR2: SGDLS, YYNGEE. The V and J ends lost 4 bases and 5 bases, in that order; junction bases with no gene match: 12. CDR3 length: 16 residues. CDR3 in amino acids: CASSISGTSFEETQYF. CDR3 DNA sequence: TGTGCCAGCAGCATTTCCGGGACTAGCTTTGAGGAGACCCAGTACTTC.

This chain uses TRBV29-1 with TRBJ1-1; D is uncertain. The CDR3 length is 14 residues. The ends were cut back, 7 bases at V and 1 base at J, with 16 bases in the middle. Germline CDR1 SQVTM, CDR2 ANQGSEA. The CDR3 bases are TGCAGCGCTGTGAAGTGGGCAGGGAACACTGAAGCTTTCTTT. It specifies CSAVKWAGNTEAFF.

This chain uses TRBV5-1 with TRBJ1-1; D gene uncertain. From germline, CDR1 is SGHRS and CDR2 YFSETQ. The CDR3 spans 13 residues. V was clipped by 0 bases and J by 3 bases, with 6 bases between them. The CDR3 here is CASSLEVYTEAFF. CDR3 coding DNA: TGCGCCAGCAGCTTGGAAGTATACACTGAAGCTTTCTTT.

The chain combines TRBV29-1 with TRBJ2-3; D might be TRBD2 (6 bases). Trimming shortened V by 6 bases and J by 1 base, and 14 bases separated the two germline ends. The CDR3 consists of 14 residues. Germline loops: CDR1 SQVTM, CDR2 ANQGSEA. The CDR3 is CSVAGRRGTDTQYF. The CDR3, as DNA: TGCAGCGTCGCAGGGAGGCGAGGCACAGATACGCAGTATTTT.

The chain has TRBV9 and TRBJ2-1, with TRBD2 matching 11 bases. Germline CDR1 SGDLS, CDR2 YYNGEE. This CDR3 is 15 amino acids long. J was trimmed by 9 bases and V by 0 bases; bases with no gene match: 5. CDR3 sequence reads: CASSVASGGFAEQFF. CDR3 in DNA: TGTGCCAGCAGCGTAGCTAGCGGGGGGTTCGCTGAGCAGTTCTTC.

The chain joins TRBV4-3 to TRBJ2-3, with no clear D. The V gene's germline CDR1 is LGHNA and CDR2 YSLEER. V lost 0 bases and J lost 3, with 10 bases in between. This CDR3 contains 15 residues. CDR3 coding DNA: TGCGCCAGCAGCCAAGATTACGAAACTACAGATACGCAGTATTTT. Translated, it gives CASSQDYETTDTQYF.

V is TRBV30 and J is TRBJ2-7; possibly TRBD2 for D (6 bases). The V gene lost 1 base and the J gene lost 6 bases, with 13 bases spanning the gap. Germline CDR1 and CDR2: GTSNPN and SVGIG (reference sequence). This CDR3 comprises 13 residues. The CDR3 sequence is CAWSGHSGGEQYF. CDR3 sequence (DNA): TGTGCCTGGAGTGGACACTCCGGGGGCGAGCAGTACTTC.

In its sample, this clone was seen a few times. CDR3 sequence: CASSRLREGITQPQHF. The CDR3 DNA reads as TGTGCCAGCAGTCGATTACGGGAAGGGATTACTCAGCCCCAGCATTTT. The chain is built from TRBV2 and TRBJ1-5; D is unclear. The CDR3 covers 16 residues. CDR1 SNHLY and CDR2 FYNNEI come from the germline V gene. Trimming stripped 5 bases from V and 6 bases from J, with 20 bases between.

The chain combines TRBV6-5 with TRBJ1-2; D not certain. The germline gives CDR1 MNHEY, CDR2 SVGAGI. Trimming took 2 bases from V and 8 from J, leaving 12 bases between them. This CDR3 spans 13 amino acids. The CDR3 loop reads CASSYGQEFGYTF. CDR3 sequence (DNA): TGTGCCAGCAGTTACGGCCAGGAGTTCGGCTACACCTTC.

The gene calls are TRBV27 and TRBJ1-6; D gene ambiguous. Germline CDR1 MNHEY, CDR2 SMNVEV (reference sequence). The CDR3 has 12 amino acids. V lost 4 bases to trimming and J lost 6 bases, with 4 bases between them. CDR3 sequence (DNA): TGTGCCAGCAGTTATACTAATTCACCCCTCCACTTT. This sequence encodes CASSYTNSPLHF.